The clone carrying this TCR beta chain was counted many times. TCRdb reprocessed the multiplex PCR reads with MiXCR, giving one entry per CDR3 protein. Of about 230,000 distinct CDR3 sequences listed, roughly 32% were seen once; the top ten hold approximately 1.4%. Breast cancer patients provided tissue from their axillary draining lymph nodes. The data are from a study of breast tumors, draining lymph nodes, adjacent tissues. Trimming at V came to 0 bases and at J to 6 bases, leaving 2 bases not matched to a gene. Germline CDR1 is LGHDT and CDR2 is YNNKEL (reference sequence). There are 14 residues in the CDR3.

Sequenced input: axillary lymph node tissue. The receptor was isolated from a female donor with breast cancer. Some clones in this sample may be carry-over from other donors' samples. The rearrangement links TRBV3-1 to TRBJ1-5; TRBD1 matches at 7 bases. CDR3 nucleotide sequence: TGTGCCAGCAGCCAAGATACAGGGGTTCAGCCCCAGCATTTT. It specifies CASSQDTGVQPQHF.